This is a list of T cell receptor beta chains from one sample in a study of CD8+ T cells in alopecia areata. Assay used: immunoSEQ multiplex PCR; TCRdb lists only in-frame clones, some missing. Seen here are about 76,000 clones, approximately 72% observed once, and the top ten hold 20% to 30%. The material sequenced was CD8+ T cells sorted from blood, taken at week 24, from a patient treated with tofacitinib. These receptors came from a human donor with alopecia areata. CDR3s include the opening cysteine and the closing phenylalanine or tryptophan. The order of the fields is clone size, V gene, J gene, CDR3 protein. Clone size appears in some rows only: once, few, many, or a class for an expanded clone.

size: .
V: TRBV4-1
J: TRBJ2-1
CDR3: CASSPKAGASYNEQFF

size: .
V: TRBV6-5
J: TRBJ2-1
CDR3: CASSYWGLGDNEQFF

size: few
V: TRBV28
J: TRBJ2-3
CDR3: CASSDLDTQYF

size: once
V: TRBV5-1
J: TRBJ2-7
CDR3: CASSGLVPLEQYF

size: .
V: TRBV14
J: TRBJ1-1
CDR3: CASSPSFPANTEAFF

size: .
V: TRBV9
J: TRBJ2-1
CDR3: CASSDGTVGEQFF

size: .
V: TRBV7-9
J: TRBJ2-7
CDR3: CASSLSPSYEQYF

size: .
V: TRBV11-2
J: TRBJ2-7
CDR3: CASSGGNYEQYF

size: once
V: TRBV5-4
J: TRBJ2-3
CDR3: CASSVSGGLEWRTDTQYF

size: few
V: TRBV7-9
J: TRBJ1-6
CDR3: CASRGGGNSPLHF

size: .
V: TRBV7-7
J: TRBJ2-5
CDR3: CASSLGGMGGGETQYF

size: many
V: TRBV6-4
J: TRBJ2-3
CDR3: CASSAGGTDTQYF

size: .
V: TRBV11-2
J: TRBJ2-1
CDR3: CASSTPREGRNEQFF

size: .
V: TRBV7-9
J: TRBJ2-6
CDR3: CASSLGLAGGPPGANVLTF

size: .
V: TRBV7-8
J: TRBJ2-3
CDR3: CASSLMGQGAADTQYF

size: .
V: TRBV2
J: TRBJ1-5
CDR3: CASSQTGGNQPQHF

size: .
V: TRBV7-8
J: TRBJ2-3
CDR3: CASSSSGNRADTQYF

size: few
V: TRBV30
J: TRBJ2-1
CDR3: CACVTGTGDYNEQFF

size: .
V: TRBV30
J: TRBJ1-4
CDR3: CAWSAGQDHEKLFF

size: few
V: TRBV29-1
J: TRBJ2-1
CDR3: CSVEEGQTYNEQFF

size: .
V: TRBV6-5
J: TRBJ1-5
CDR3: CASSYGPYSNQPQHF

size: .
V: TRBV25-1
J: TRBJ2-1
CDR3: CASSWIGDQFF

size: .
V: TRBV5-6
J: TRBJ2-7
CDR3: CASSLVGGVVEQYF

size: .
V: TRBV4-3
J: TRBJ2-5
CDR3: CASSQDRAGSQYF

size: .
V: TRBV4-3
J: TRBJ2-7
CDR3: CASSPGTRQREEQYF

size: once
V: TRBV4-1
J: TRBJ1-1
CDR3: CASSQRRGGTEAFF

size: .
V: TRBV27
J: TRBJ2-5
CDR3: CASRGGGFLETQYF

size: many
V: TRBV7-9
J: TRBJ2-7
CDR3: CASSLIVHEQYF

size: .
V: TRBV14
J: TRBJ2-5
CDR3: CASSQGTLSGETQYF

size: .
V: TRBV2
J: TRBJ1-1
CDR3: CASSGQNTEAFF

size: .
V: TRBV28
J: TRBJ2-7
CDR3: CATTTWGGVRGVYEQYF

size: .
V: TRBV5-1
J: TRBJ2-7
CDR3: CASSLEASYEQYF